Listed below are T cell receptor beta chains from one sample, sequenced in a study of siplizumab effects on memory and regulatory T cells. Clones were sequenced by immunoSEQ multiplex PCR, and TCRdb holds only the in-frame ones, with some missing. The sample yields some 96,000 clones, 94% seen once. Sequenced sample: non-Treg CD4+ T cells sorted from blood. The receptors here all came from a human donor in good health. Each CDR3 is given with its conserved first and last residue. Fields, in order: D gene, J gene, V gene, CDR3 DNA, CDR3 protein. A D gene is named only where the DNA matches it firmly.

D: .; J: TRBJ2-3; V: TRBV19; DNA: TGTGCCAGTAGTATCTCCGTAGACTCTAGCACAGATACGCAGTATTTT; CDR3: CASSISVDSSTDTQYF
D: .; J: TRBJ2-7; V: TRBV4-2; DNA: TGTGCCAGCAGCCAAGGGAGTGGGCGGGCAGGATACTACGAGCAGTACTTC; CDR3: CASSQGSGRAGYYEQYF
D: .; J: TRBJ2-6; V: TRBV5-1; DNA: TGCGCCAGCAGCTTGTCAGGCTCCTCTGGGGCCAACGTCCTGACTTTC; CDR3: CASSLSGSSGANVLTF
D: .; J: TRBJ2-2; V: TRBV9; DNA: TGTGCCAGCAGCGTAACTTCGGCGGTTAAAACCGGGGAGCTGTTTTTT; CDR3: CASSVTSAVKTGELFF
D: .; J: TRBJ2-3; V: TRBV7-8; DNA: TGTGCCAGCAGCTTAACTACTAGTGCAGATACGCAGTATTTT; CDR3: CASSLTTSADTQYF
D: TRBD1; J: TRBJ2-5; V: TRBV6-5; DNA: TGTGCCAGCAGAGAGACAGGGGGCTGGGGCGAGACCCAGTACTTC; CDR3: CASRETGGWGETQYF
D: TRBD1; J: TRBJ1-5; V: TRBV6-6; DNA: TGTGCCAGCAGCCTGGACAGGAATAGCAATCAGCCCCAGCATTTT; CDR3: CASSLDRNSNQPQHF
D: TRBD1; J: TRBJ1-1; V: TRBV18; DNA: TGTGCCAGCTCATCAAACCTCGGACAGGGGATGAACACTGAAGCTTTCTTT; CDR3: CASSSNLGQGMNTEAFF
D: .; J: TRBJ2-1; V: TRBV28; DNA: TGTGCCAGCAGTTTATGGGGTATTAGCCAAGACAATGAGCAGTTCTTC; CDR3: CASSLWGISQDNEQFF
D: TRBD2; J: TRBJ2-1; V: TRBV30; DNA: TGTGCCTGGCGGACTAGCGGGAGCAAAGGTGAGCAGTTCTTC; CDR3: CAWRTSGSKGEQFF